This T cell receptor beta chain is drawn from a study of T cells in Graves' hyperthyroidism and ophthalmopathy. PBMCs came from 10 ml fresh peripheral blood. RNA transcripts served as the template for amplifying TCR beta CDR3 regions. In the first-round RT-PCR of the TCR CDR3, the HTBI primer set was used. In TCRdb, the multiplex PCR reads were re-called with MiXCR into one record per CDR3 protein. In the table there are roughly 380,000 distinct CDR3 sequences, roughly 13% of which are singletons. Germline assignment: CDR1 SGHRS and CDR2 YFSETQ. CDR3 length: 15 residues. V shed 2 bases and J 2 bases; nucleotides not matched to a gene: 4. The sample holds a few counts of this clonotype.

The sequencing sample was made of blood. The sequence came from a woman under 30 with Graves' hyperthyroidism. The chain employs TRBV5-1 and TRBJ2-5; TRBD2 agrees at 9 bases. CDR3 in DNA: TGCGCCAGCAGCTTAAATCTAGCGGGACAAGAGACCCAGTACTTC. Translating gives CASSLNLAGQETQYF.